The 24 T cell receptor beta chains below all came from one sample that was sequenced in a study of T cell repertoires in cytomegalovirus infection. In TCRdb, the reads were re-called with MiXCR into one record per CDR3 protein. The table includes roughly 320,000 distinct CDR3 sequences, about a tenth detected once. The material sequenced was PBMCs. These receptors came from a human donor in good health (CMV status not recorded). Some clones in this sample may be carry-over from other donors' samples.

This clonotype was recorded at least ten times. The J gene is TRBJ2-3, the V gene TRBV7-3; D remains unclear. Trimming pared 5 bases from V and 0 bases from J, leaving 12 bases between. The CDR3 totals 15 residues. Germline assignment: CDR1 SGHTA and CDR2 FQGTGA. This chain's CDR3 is CASSPRGVSTDTQYF. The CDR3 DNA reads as TGTGCCAGCAGCCCCCGAGGAGTCAGCACAGATACGCAGTATTTT. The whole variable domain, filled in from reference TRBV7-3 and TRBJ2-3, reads GAGVSQTPSNKVTEKGKYVELRCDPISGHTALYWYRQSLGQGPEFLIYFQGTGAADDSGLPNDRFFAVRPEGSVSTLKIQRTERGDSAVYLCASSPRGVSTDTQYFGPGTRLTVL.

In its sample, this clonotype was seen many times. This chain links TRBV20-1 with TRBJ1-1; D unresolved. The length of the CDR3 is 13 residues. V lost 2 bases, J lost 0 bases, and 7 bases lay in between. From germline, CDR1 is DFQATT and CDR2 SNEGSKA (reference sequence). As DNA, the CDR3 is TGCAGTGCTAGAACAGACTTGAACACTGAAGCTTTCTTT. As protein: CSARTDLNTEAFF.

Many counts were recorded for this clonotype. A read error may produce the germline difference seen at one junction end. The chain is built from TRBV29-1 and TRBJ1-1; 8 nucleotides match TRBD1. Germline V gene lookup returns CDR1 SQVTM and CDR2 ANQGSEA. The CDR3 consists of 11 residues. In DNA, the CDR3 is TGCAGCGTTGAAGTGAGGCAGGGGGCGATCTTT. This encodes CSVEVRQGAIF.

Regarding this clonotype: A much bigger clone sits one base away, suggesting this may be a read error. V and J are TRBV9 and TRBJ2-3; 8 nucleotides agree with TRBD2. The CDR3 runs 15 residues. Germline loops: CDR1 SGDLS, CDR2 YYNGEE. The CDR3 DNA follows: TGTGCCAGCAGCGCCAGAAGGACTAGCATAGATACGCAGTATTTT. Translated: CASSARRTSIDTQYF.

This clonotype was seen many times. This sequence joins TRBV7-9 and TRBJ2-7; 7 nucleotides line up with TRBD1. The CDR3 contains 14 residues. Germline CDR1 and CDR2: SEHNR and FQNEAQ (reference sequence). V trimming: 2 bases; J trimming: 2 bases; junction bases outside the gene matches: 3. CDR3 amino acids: CASSLRGTAYEQYV. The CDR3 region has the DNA TGTGCCAGCAGCTTAAGGGGGACAGCCTACGAGCAGTACGTC.

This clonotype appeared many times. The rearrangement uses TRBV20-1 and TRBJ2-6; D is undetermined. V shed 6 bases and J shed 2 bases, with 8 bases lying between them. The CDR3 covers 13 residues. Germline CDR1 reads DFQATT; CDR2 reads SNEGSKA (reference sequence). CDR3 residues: CSAKTPGANVLTF. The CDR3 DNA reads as TGCAGTGCGAAGACCCCTGGGGCCAACGTCCTGACTTTC.

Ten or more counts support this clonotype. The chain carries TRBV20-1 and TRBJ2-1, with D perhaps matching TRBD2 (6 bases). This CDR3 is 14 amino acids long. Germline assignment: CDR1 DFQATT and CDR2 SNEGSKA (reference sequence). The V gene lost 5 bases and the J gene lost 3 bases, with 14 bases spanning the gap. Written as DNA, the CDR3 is TGCAGTGCTGCCCGGGACTCACACTACAATGAGCAGTTCTTC. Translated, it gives CSAARDSHYNEQFF.

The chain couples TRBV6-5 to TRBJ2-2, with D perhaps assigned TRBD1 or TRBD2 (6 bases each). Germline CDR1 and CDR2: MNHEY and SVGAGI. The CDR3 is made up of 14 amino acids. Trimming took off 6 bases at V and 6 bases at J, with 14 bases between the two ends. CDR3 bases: TGTGCCAGCAGGAACGGGGGCCCCCCCGGGGAGCTGTTTTTT. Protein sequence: CASRNGGPPGELFF.

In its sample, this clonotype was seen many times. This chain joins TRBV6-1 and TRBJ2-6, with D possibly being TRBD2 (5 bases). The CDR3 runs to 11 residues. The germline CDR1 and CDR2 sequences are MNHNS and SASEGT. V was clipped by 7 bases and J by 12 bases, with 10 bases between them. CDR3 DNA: TGTGCCAGCACAACGGGATTCGTCCTGACTTTC. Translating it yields CASTTGFVLTF.

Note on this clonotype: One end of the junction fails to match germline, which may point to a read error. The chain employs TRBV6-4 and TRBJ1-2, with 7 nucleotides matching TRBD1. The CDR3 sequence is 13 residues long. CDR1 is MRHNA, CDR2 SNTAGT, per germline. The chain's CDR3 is CASSETGTYSYTF. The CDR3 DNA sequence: TGTGCCAGCAGTGAGACAGGGACCTATAGCTACACCTTC.

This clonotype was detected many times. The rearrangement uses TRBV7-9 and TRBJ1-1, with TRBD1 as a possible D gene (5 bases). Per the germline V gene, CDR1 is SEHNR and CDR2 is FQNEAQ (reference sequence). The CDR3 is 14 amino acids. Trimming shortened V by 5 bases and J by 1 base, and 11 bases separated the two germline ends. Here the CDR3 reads CASSAGAPNTEAFF. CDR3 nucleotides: TGTGCCAGCAGCGCTGGGGCCCCGAACACTGAAGCTTTCTTT.

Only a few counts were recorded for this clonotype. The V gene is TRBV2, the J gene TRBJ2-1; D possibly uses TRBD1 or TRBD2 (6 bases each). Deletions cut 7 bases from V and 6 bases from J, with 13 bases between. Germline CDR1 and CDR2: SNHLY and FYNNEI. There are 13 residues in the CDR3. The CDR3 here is CASNGGGRNEQFF. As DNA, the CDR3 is TGTGCCAGCAATGGAGGGGGACGCAATGAGCAGTTCTTC.

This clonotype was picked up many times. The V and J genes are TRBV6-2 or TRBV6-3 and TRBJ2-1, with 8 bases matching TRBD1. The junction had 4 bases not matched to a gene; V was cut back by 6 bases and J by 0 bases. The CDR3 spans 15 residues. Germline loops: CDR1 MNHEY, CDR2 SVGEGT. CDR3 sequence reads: CASRRDRSSYNEQFF. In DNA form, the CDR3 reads TGTGCCAGCAGGCGGGACAGGAGCTCCTACAATGAGCAGTTCTTC.

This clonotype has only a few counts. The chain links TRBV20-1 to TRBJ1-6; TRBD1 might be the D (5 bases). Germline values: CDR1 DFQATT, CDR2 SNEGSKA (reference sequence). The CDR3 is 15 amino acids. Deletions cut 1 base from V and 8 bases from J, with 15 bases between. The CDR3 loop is CSARGGTEDHSPLHF. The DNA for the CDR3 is TGCAGTGCTAGAGGTGGGACGGAGGACCATTCACCCCTCCACTTT.

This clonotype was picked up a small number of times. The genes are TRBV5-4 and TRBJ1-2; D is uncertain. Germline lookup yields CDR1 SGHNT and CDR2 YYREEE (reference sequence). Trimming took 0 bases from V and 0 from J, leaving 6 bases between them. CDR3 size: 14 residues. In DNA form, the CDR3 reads TGTGCCAGCAGCTTGGAGGACGCTAACTATGGCTACACCTTC. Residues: CASSLEDANYGYTF.

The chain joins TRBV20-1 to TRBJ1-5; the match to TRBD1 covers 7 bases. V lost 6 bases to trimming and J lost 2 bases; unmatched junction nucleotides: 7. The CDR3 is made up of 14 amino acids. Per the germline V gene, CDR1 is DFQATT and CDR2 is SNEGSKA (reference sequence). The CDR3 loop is CSALTGQGNQPQHF. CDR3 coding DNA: TGCAGTGCACTGACAGGGCAAGGCAATCAGCCCCAGCATTTT.

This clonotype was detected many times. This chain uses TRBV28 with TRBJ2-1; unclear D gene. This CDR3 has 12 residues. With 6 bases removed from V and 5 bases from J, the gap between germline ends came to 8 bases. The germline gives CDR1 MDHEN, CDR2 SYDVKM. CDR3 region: CASRPPDNEQFF. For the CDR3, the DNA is TGTGCCAGCAGACCTCCGGACAATGAGCAGTTCTTC. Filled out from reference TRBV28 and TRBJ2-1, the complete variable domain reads DVKVTQSSRYLVKRTGEKVFLECVQDMDHENMFWYRQDPGLGLRLIYFSYDVKMKEKGDIPEGYSVSREKKERFSLILESASTNQTSMYLCASRPPDNEQFFGPGTRLTVL.

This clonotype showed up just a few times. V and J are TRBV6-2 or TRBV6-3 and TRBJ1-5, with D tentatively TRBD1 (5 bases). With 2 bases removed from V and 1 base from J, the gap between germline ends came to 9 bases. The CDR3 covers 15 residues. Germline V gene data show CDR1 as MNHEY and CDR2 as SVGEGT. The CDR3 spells CASSYGGGSNQPQHF. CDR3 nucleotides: TGTGCCAGCAGTTACGGGGGGGGAAGCAATCAGCCCCAGCATTTT.

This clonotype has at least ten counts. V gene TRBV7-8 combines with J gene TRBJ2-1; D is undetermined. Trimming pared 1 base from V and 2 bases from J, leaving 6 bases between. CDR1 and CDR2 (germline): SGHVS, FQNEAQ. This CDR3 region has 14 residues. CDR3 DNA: TGTGCCAGCAGCTTAGGCAGGACCTACAATGAGCAGTTCTTC. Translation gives CASSLGRTYNEQFF.

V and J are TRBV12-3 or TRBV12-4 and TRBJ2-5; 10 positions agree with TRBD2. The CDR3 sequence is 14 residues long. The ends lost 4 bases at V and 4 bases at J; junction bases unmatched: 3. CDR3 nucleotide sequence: TGTGCCAGCAGTTCAGCGGGGGGGGCAGAGACCCAGTACTTC. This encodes CASSSAGGAETQYF.

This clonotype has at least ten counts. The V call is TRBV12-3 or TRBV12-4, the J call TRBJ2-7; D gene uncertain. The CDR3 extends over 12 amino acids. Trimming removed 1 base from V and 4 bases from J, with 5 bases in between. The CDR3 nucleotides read TGTGCCAGCAGTTTAGGGCAGTACGAGCAGTACGTC. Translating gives CASSLGQYEQYV.

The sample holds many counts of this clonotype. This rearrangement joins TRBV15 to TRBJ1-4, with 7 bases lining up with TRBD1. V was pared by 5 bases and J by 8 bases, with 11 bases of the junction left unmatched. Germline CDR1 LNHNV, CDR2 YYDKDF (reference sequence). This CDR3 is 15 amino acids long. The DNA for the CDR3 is TGTGCCACCAGCCAGCTGCAAACGGGACAGGAAAAACTGTTTTTT. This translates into CATSQLQTGQEKLFF.

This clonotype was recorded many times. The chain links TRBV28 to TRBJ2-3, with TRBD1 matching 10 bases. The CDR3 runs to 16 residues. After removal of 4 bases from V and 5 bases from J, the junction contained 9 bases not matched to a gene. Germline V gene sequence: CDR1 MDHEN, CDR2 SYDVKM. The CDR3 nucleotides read TGTGCCAGCAGTTCCGCGGGACAGGGGTTCTTAGATACGCAGTATTTT. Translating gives CASSSAGQGFLDTQYF. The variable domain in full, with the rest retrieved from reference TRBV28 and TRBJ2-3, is DVKVTQSSRYLVKRTGEKVFLECVQDMDHENMFWYRQDPGLGLRLIYFSYDVKMKEKGDIPEGYSVSREKKERFSLILESASTNQTSMYLCASSSAGQGFLDTQYFGPGTRLTVL.

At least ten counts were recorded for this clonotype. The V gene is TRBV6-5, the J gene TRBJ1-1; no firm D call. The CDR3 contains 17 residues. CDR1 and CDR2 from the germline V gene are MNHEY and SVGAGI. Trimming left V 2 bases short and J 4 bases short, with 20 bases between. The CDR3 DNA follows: TGTGCCAGCAGTTACAACCACCGGAGGGAAGTGGGCACTGAAGCTTTCTTT. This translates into CASSYNHRREVGTEAFF.